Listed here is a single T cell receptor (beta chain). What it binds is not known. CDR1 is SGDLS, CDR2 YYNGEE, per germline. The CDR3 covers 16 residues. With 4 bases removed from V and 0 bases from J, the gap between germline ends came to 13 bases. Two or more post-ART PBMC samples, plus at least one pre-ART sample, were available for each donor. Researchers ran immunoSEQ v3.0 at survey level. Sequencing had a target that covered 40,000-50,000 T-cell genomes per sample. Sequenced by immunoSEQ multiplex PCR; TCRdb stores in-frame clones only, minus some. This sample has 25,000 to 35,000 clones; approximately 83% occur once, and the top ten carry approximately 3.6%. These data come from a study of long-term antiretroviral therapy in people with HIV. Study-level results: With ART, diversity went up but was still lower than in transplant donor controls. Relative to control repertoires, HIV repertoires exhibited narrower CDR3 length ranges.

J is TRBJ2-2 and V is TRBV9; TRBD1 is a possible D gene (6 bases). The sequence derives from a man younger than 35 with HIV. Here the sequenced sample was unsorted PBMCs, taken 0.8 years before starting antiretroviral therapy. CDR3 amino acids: CASSQLDSTNTGELFF. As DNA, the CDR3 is TGTGCCAGCAGCCAACTGGACAGTACGAACACCGGGGAGCTGTTTTTT.